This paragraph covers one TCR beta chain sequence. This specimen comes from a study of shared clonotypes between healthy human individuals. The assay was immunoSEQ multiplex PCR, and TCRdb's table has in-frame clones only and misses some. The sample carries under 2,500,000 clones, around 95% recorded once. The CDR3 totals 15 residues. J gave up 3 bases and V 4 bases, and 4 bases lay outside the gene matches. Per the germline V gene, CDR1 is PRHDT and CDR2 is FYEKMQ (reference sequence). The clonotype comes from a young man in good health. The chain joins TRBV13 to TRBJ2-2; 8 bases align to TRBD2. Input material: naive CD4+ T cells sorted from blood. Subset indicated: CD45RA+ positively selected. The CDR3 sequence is CASSSGRADTGELFF. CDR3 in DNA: TGTGCCAGCAGCTCCGGGAGGGCGGACACCGGGGAGCTGTTTTTT.